This is a list of T cell receptor beta chains from one sample in a study of T cells in Graves' hyperthyroidism and ophthalmopathy. MiXCR was run by TCRdb on the multiplex PCR reads, yielding one entry per CDR3 protein. The sample contains approximately 600,000 distinct CDR3 sequences, around 20% of which appear only once. The sequencing sample was made of blood. The receptors were gathered from a man aged 25-45 years with Graves' ophthalmopathy. Each CDR3 is given with its conserved first and last residue.

v_gene	j_gene	CDR3aa
TRBV5-1	TRBJ1-1	CASSLNLGASTEAFF
TRBV28	TRBJ2-6	CASSRSGTGASGANVLTF
TRBV4-1	TRBJ2-7	CASSQEQTVGGEQYF
TRBV4-2	TRBJ2-4	CASSQPSGRPGNIQYF
TRBV6-1	TRBJ1-1	CASSESLPRANTEAFF
TRBV28	TRBJ2-7	CASSGGLGTYEQYF
TRBV7-2	TRBJ2-5	CASSSLRGGRLGDQETQYF
TRBV12-3/TRBV12-4	TRBJ2-7	CASTGQMGGYEQYF
TRBV5-1	TRBJ2-3	CASSSTGNTDTQYF
TRBV7-2	TRBJ2-1	CASSSGARPGLSSYYNEQFF
TRBV2	TRBJ2-2	CASSRTLVTGELFF
TRBV3-1	TRBJ2-3	CASSPYGEYADTQYF
TRBV6-2/TRBV6-3	TRBJ1-1	CASSSLDSLWTEAFF
TRBV20-1	TRBJ2-1	CSARDQGPPAAGAPGEQFF
TRBV7-9	TRBJ1-1	CASGLRDRLEAFF
TRBV20-1	TRBJ2-3	CSASTPYMVSADTQYF
TRBV30	TRBJ2-7	CAWSHSGSYEQYF
TRBV5-1	TRBJ2-7	CASSSWDYEQYF
TRBV6-1	TRBJ1-5	CASSEARDQPQHF
TRBV7-6	TRBJ2-3	CASSSTLVQGSYTDTQYF
TRBV10-3	TRBJ2-3	CAIRLTESTDTQYF
TRBV7-9	TRBJ1-1	CASSLAGGTDEAFF
TRBV7-9	TRBJ2-5	CASSLGKGPNQETQYF
TRBV11-3	TRBJ1-2	CAGTSGNYGYTF
TRBV2	TRBJ2-7	CASSEGTSGVYEQYF
TRBV10-3	TRBJ1-2	CAISEGDYGYTF
TRBV7-6	TRBJ2-5	CASSPPVGVEETQYF
TRBV2	TRBJ2-7	CASSELVSGGHEQYF
TRBV27	TRBJ1-5	CASSFGTGGSNQPQHF
TRBV29-1	TRBJ1-1	CSVERVQAFF
TRBV20-1	TRBJ2-1	CSASRLAGGFNEQFF
TRBV2	TRBJ1-1	CAGLQENTEAFF
TRBV28	TRBJ2-6	CASSLGDRANVLTF
TRBV5-1	TRBJ2-3	CASSLYGLAGLVADTQYF
TRBV27	TRBJ2-1	CASSLPLGTSYNEQFF
TRBV20-1	TRBJ1-1	CSARVVGGREAFF
TRBV5-1	TRBJ2-3	CASSLAVAADTQYF